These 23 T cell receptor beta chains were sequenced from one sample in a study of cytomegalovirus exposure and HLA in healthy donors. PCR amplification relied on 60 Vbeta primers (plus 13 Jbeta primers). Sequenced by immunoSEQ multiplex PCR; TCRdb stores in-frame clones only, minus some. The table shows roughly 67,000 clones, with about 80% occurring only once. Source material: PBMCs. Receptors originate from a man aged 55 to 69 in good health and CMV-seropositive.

The CDR3 protein is CASSSLRGYTF. The DNA for the CDR3 is TGTGCCAGCAGCTCCTTGAGAGGCTACACCTTC. The chain uses TRBV28 and TRBJ1-2; no clear D gene. The CDR3 extends over 11 amino acids. In germline, CDR1 is MDHEN, CDR2 SYDVKM. Deletions cut 6 bases from V and 8 bases from J, with 10 bases between.

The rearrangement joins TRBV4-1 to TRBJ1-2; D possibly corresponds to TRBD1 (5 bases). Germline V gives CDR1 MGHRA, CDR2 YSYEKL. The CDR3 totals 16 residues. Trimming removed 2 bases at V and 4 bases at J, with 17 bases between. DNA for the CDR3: TGCGCCAGCAGCCAAAAAACAGGCACGGGAGGCTATGGCTACACCTTC. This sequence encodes CASSQKTGTGGYGYTF.

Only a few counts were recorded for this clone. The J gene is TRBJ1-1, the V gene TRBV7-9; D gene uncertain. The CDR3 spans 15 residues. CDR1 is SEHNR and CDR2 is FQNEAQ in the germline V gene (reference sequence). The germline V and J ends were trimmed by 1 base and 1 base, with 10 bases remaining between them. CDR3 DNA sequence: TGTGCCAGCAGCTTAGAAGCCTATAGGAACACTGAAGCTTTCTTT. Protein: CASSLEAYRNTEAFF.

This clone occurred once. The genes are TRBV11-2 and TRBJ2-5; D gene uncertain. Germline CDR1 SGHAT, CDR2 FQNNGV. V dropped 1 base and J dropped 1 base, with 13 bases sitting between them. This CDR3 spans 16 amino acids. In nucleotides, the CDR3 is TGTGCCAGCAGCTTAGCCCCCATGGGCGCCCAAGAGACCCAGTACTTC. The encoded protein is CASSLAPMGAQETQYF.

CDR3 DNA: TGTGCCAGCAGCCCCGGAGCAGGCGGGTATGAGCAGTTCTTC. Amino acid sequence: CASSPGAGGYEQFF. V is TRBV13 and J is TRBJ2-1, with D perhaps matching TRBD2 (5 bases). Germline V gene lookup returns CDR1 PRHDT and CDR2 FYEKMQ (reference sequence). This CDR3 contains 14 residues. The V and J ends lost 5 bases and 8 bases respectively, with 16 bases between them.

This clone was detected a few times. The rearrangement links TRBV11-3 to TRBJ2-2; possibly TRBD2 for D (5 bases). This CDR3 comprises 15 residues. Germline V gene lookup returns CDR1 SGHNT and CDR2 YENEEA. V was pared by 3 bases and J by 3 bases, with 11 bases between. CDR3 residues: CASSFERGYTGELFF. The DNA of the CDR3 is TGTGCCAGCAGCTTTGAACGGGGTTACACCGGGGAGCTGTTTTTT.

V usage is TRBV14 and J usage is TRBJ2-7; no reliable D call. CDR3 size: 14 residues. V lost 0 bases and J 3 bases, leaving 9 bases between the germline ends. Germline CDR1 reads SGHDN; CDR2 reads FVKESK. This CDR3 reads CASSQDEYYYEQYF. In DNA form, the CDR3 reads TGTGCCAGCAGCCAAGATGAATACTACTACGAGCAGTACTTC.

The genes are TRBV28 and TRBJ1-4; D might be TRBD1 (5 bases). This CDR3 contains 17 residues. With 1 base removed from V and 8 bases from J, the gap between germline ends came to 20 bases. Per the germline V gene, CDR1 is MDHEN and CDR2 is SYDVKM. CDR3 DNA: TGTGCCAGCAGTTTATTGGGCCAGGGAGAGGCGGGAGAAAAACTGTTTTTT. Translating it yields CASSLLGQGEAGEKLFF. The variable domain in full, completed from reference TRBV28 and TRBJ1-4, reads DVKVTQSSRYLVKRTGEKVFLECVQDMDHENMFWYRQDPGLGLRLIYFSYDVKMKEKGDIPEGYSVSREKKERFSLILESASTNQTSMYLCASSLLGQGEAGEKLFFGSGTQLSVL.

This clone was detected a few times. Here the CDR3 DNA reads TGCAGCGTTGAAGGTCTCGGGGAGCTGTTTTTT. Amino acids: CSVEGLGELFF. The chain links TRBV29-1 to TRBJ2-2, with D hard to call. The CDR3 runs 11 residues. Germline loops: CDR1 SQVTM, CDR2 ANQGSEA. V gave up 1 base and J gave up 7 bases, with 4 bases separating them.

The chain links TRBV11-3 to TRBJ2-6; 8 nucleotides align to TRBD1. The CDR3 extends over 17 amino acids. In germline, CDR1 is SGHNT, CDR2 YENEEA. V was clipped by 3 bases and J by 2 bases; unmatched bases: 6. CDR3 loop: CASSFPTGEAGANVLTF. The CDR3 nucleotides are TGTGCCAGCAGCTTCCCGACAGGGGAGGCTGGGGCCAACGTCCTGACTTTC.

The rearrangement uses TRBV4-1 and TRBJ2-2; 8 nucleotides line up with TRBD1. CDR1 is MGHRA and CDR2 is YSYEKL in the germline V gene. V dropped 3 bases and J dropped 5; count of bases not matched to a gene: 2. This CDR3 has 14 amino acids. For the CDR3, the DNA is TGCGCCAGCAGCCAGCGGGACAGGACCGGGGAGCTGTTTTTT. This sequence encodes CASSQRDRTGELFF.

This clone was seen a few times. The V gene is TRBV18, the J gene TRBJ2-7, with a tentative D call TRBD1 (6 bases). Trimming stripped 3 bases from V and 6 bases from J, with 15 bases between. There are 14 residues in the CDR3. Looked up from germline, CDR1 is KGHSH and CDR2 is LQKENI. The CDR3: CASSPGQYLGEQYF. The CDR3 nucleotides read TGTGCCAGCTCACCCGGACAGTATCTCGGCGAGCAGTACTTC.

The CDR3 sequence: CASSPGVAKNIQYF. For the CDR3, the DNA is TGTGCCAGCAGCCCGGGGGTAGCCAAAAACATTCAGTACTTC. The chain is built from TRBV7-2 and TRBJ2-4; maybe TRBD2 (6 bases). Germline CDR1 and CDR2: SGHTA and FQGNSA. The length of the CDR3 is 14 residues. V was trimmed by 5 bases and J by 0 bases, leaving 8 bases between them.

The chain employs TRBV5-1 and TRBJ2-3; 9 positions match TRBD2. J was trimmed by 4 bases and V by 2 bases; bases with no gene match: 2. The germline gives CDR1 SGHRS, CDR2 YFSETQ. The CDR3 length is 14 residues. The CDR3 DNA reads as TGCGCCAGCAGCTTAGCGGGGGGAGCAGATACGCAGTATTTT. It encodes CASSLAGGADTQYF.

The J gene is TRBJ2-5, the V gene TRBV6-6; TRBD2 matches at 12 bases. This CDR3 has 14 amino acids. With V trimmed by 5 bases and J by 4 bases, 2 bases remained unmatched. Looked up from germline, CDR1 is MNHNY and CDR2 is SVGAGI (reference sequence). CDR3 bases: TGTGCCAGCAGTGGGGGACTAGCGGGAGAGACCCAGTACTTC. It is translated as CASSGGLAGETQYF.

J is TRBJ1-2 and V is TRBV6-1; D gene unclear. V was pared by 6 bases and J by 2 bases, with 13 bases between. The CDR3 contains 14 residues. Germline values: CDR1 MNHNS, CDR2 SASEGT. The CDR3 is CASRSGYSNYGYTF. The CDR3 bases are TGTGCCAGCAGGTCAGGTTATTCAAACTATGGCTACACCTTC.

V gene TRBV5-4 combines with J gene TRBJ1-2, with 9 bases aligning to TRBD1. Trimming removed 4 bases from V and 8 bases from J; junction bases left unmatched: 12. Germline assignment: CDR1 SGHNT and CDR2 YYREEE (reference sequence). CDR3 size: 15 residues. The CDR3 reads CASSAPYRGLEGYTF. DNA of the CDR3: TGTGCCAGCAGCGCCCCATACAGGGGGCTTGAGGGCTACACCTTC. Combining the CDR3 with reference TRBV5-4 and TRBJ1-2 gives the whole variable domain ETGVTQSPTHLIKTRGQQVTLRCSSQSGHNTVSWYQQALGQGPQFIFQYYREEENGRGNFPPRFSGLQFPNYSSELNVNALELDDSALYLCASSAPYRGLEGYTFGSGTRLTVV.

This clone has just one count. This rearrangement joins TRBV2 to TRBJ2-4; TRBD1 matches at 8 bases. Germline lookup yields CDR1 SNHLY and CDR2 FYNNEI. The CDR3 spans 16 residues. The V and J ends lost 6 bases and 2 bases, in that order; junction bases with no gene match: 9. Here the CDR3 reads CASRVQGGGSKNIQYF. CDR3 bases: TGTGCCAGCAGAGTACAGGGGGGAGGATCCAAAAACATTCAGTACTTC.

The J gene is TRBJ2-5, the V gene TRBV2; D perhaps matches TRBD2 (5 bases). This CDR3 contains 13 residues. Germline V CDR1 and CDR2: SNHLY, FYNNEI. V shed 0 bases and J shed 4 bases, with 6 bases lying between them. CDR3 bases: TGTGCCAGCAGTGAAGCGAGGGTAGAGACCCAGTACTTC. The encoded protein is CASSEARVETQYF.

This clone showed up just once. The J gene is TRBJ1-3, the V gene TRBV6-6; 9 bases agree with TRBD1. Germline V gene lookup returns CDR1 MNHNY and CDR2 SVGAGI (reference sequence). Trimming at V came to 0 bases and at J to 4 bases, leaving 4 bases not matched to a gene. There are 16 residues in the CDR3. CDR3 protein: CASSYSQGAMGNTIYF. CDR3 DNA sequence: TGTGCCAGCAGTTACTCACAGGGGGCAATGGGAAACACCATATATTTT.

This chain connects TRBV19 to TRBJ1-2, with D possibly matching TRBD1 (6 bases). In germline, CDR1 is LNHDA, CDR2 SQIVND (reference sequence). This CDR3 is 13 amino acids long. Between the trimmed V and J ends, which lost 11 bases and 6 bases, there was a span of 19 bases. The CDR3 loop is CASETGYGNGYTF. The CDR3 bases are TGTGCCTCGGAAACAGGGTATGGGAATGGCTACACCTTC.

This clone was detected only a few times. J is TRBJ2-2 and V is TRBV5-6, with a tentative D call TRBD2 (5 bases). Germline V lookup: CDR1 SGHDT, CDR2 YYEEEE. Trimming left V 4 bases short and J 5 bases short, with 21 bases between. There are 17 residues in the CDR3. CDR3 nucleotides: TGTGCCAGCAGCACCGGGATAGCTCAAGGATGGACCGGGGAGCTGTTTTTT. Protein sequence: CASSTGIAQGWTGELFF.

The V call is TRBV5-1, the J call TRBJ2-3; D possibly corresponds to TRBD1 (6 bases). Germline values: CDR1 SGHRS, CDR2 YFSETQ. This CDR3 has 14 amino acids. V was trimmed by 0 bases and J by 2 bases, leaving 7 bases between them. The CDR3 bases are TGCGCCAGCAGCTTGGGACAGGACACAGATACGCAGTATTTT. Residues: CASSLGQDTDTQYF.